This T cell receptor (beta chain) is drawn from a study of neoadjuvant anti-PD-1 for oral cavity cancer. On the study more broadly: Patients mostly received three to four biweekly nivolumab doses at 3 mg/kg before surgery.

As to this clone: No antigen is known for it.

This CDR3 comprises 14 residues. J gave up 12 bases and V 0 bases, and 10 bases lay outside the gene matches. CDR1 and CDR2 from the germline V gene are SGDLS and YYNGEE. Time point defined: after neoadjuvant nivolumab, at surgical resection. Analysis of PBMCs was direct, with no culture step. The table came from immunoSEQ multiplex PCR; TCRdb's copy has only in-frame clones and leaves some out. This sample has approximately 30,000 clones, with 80% found just once. Findings and limits, study-wide: After neoadjuvant nivolumab, PBMC T cell clonality was significantly higher in non-responders than responders.

This clonotype was obtained from a person aged 40-85 years with oral cavity squamous cell carcinoma. V is TRBV9 and J is TRBJ1-1; 8 bases map to TRBD1. The sequences come from PBMCs, collected after nivolumab (anti-PD-1) treatment. CDR3 loop: CASSVVQGAVRPFF. In DNA form, the CDR3 reads TGTGCCAGCAGCGTAGTGCAGGGGGCAGTTAGGCCTTTCTTT.